The clone carrying this T cell receptor (beta chain) appeared many times. The antigen remains unidentified. The source of the sample is a study of T cells in Graves' hyperthyroidism and ophthalmopathy. Study-wide points: Researchers found most expanded thyroid clonotypes above 0.001 in blood as well.

The V and J ends lost 7 bases and 4 bases, in that order; junction bases with no gene match: 5. The CDR3 consists of 13 residues. Germline CDR1 reads SGHAT; CDR2 reads FQNNGV. RNA transcripts were the template for amplifying TCR beta CDR3 regions. First-round RT-PCR of the TCR CDR3 relied on the HTBI primer set. From the multiplex PCR reads, TCRdb called clonotypes with MiXCR, one entry per CDR3 protein. The sample contains 200,000 to 250,000 distinct CDR3 sequences, 17% of which appear only once. Sequencing input: blood. The TCR originated in a man in his fifties with Graves' hyperthyroidism. The chain links TRBV11-2 to TRBJ2-7; 9 positions agree with TRBD1. For the CDR3, the DNA is TGTGCCAGCACGACAGGGGGTATGTACGAGCAGTACTTC. This codes for CASTTGGMYEQYF.